One and the same sample provided the 20 T cell receptor beta chains below, sequenced in a study of blood T cell repertoires in COVID-19. Produced via immunoSEQ multiplex PCR; TCRdb's table is partial and in-frame only. The sample records under 250,000 clones, approximately 77% being singletons. The sample was peripheral blood. The receptors here all came from a woman of 80 years or more with acute or convalescent COVID-19.

The chain carries TRBV11-3 and TRBJ1-2; D is unresolved. V was cut by 5 bases and J by 0 bases, with 19 bases left in between. This CDR3 comprises 17 residues. The germline gives CDR1 SGHNT, CDR2 YENEEA. The CDR3 DNA is TGTGCCAGCAGCCGGAGATTCCAGGCGGGAGCTAACTATGGCTACACCTTC. It yields the protein CASSRRFQAGANYGYTF. The full variable domain, with the rest looked up from reference TRBV11-3 and TRBJ1-2, is EAGVVQSPRYKIIEKKQPVAFWCNPISGHNTLYWYLQNLGQGPELLIRYENEEAVDDSQLPKDRFSAERLKGVDSTLKIQPAELGDSAVYLCASSRRFQAGANYGYTFGSGTRLTVV.

This chain connects TRBV2 to TRBJ2-1; TRBD2 aligns across 10 bases. CDR3 length: 15 amino acids. Germline loops: CDR1 SNHLY, CDR2 FYNNEI. The V segment lost 3 bases and the J segment 9 bases; nucleotides outside the gene matches: 8. The CDR3 sequence: CASSDTSGVGGEQFF. CDR3 nucleotide sequence: TGTGCCAGCAGTGACACTAGCGGGGTTGGGGGTGAGCAGTTCTTC.

The V call is TRBV6-5, the J call TRBJ2-2; D remains ambiguous. The CDR3 length is 14 residues. V lost 8 bases, J lost 2 bases, and 12 bases lay in between. Germline-derived CDR1 and CDR2 are MNHEY and SVGAGI. The CDR3 coding sequence is TGTGCCAGCTTCCCTAGTGCAAACACCGGGGAGCTGTTTTTT. Translating gives CASFPSANTGELFF.

The sample holds one count of this clone. V and J are TRBV29-1 and TRBJ1-2, with 7 bases fitting TRBD1. The germline V gene has CDR1 SQVTM and CDR2 ANQGSEA. The CDR3 contains 13 residues. J lost 8 bases, V lost 6 bases, and 12 bases had no gene match. The CDR3 region is CSVGDGRGDGYTF. Written as DNA, the CDR3 is TGCAGCGTCGGGGACGGCAGGGGGGACGGCTACACCTTC.

This chain connects TRBV30 to TRBJ1-5; maybe TRBD1 (6 bases). This CDR3 is 14 amino acids long. Germline CDR1 is GTSNPN and CDR2 is SVGIG (reference sequence). The V and J ends lost 1 base and 6 bases respectively, with 13 bases between them. The CDR3 region has the DNA TGTGCCTGGAGTGACAGGGTCGACGCTCAGCCCCAGCATTTT. Translated: CAWSDRVDAQPQHF. The full variable domain, its missing parts supplied by reference TRBV30 and TRBJ1-5, is SQTIHQWPATLVQPVGSPLSLECTVEGTSNPNLYWYRQAAGRGLQLLFYSVGIGQISSEVPQNLSASRPQDRQFILSSKKLLLSDSGFYLCAWSDRVDAQPQHFGDGTRLSIL.

This chain joins TRBV28 and TRBJ2-3; the D is unclear. V gave up 8 bases and J gave up 0 bases, with 6 bases separating them. This CDR3 has 12 amino acids. Germline-derived CDR1 and CDR2 are MDHEN and SYDVKM. CDR3: CASQKSTDTQYF. In nucleotides, the CDR3 is TGTGCCAGCCAAAAAAGCACAGATACGCAGTATTTT.

This rearrangement joins TRBV5-4 to TRBJ2-7, with TRBD2 identical over 8 bases. This CDR3 is built from 15 residues. Germline CDR1 reads SGHNT; CDR2 reads YYREEE (reference sequence). V shed 4 bases and J 7 bases; nucleotides not matched to a gene: 13. The CDR3 DNA follows: TGTGCCAGCAGCCCGGGGGGGGATTTGACGCGAGAGCAGTACTTC. Amino acid sequence: CASSPGGDLTREQYF.

The table lists this clone with a few counts. The chain links TRBV9 to TRBJ2-1, with 9 bases that match TRBD1. Germline V gene data show CDR1 as SGDLS and CDR2 as YYNGEE. Trimming took 0 bases from V and 5 from J; bases not matched to a gene: 3. The CDR3 totals 15 residues. The CDR3 protein is CASSVVGQGNNEQFF. The CDR3 DNA sequence: TGTGCCAGCAGCGTAGTAGGACAGGGGAACAATGAGCAGTTCTTC.

As concerns this clone: Other DNA sequences of this sample code for an identical CDR3. The genes are TRBV29-1 and TRBJ1-1; maybe TRBD1 (6 bases). The CDR3 sequence is 13 residues long. Between the trimmed V and J ends, which lost 6 bases and 0 bases, there was a span of 11 bases. Looked up from germline, CDR1 is SQVTM and CDR2 is ANQGSEA. The CDR3 here is CSVRQELNTEAFF. CDR3 nucleotide sequence: TGCAGCGTCCGACAGGAACTGAACACTGAAGCTTTCTTT.

In this sample, this clone turned up a few times. CDR3 nucleotides: TGTGCCAGCAAGGGGTACGGGGAGACCCAGTACTTC. Protein sequence: CASKGYGETQYF. V gene TRBV27 combines with J gene TRBJ2-5, with D maybe TRBD1 (5 bases). Germline lookup yields CDR1 MNHEY and CDR2 SMNVEV (reference sequence). The CDR3 sequence is 12 residues long. Trimming pared 7 bases from V and 5 bases from J, leaving 11 bases between.

The chain has TRBV4-3 and TRBJ2-3; D ambiguous. Per the germline V gene, CDR1 is LGHNA and CDR2 is YSLEER. Trimming shortened V by 0 bases and J by 2 bases, and 12 bases separated the two germline ends. This CDR3 comprises 16 residues. CDR3 sequence (DNA): TGCGCCAGCAGCCAAGATGGGCCGCCGTTCACAGATACGCAGTATTTT. Translating gives CASSQDGPPFTDTQYF.

The chain recombines TRBV7-6 with TRBJ2-1, with 9 bases fitting TRBD2. This CDR3 is built from 15 residues. The ends lost 5 bases at V and 6 bases at J; junction bases unmatched: 8. CDR1 and CDR2 (germline): SGHVS, FNYEAQ. CDR3 nucleotide sequence: TGTGCCAGCAGCCCTCGGACTAGCGTGCGCAATGAGCAGTTCTTC. This translates into CASSPRTSVRNEQFF. Full variable domain (outside the CDR3, taken from reference TRBV7-6 and TRBJ2-1): GAGVSQSPRYKVTKRGQDVALRCDPISGHVSLYWYRQALGQGPEFLTYFNYEAQQDKSGLPNDRFSAERPEGSISTLTIQRTEQRDSAMYRCASSPRTSVRNEQFFGPGTRLTVL.

This rearrangement joins TRBV5-5 to TRBJ2-3; perhaps TRBD1 as D (5 bases). The germline V gene has CDR1 SGHKS and CDR2 YYEKEE (reference sequence). V was pared by 0 bases and J by 0 bases, with 11 bases between. This CDR3 spans 16 amino acids. In DNA form, the CDR3 reads TGTGCCAGCAGCTTGGCCGCGGACACTAGCACAGATACGCAGTATTTT. Encoded protein: CASSLAADTSTDTQYF.

The chain couples TRBV19 to TRBJ2-3; TRBD2 aligns across 7 bases. The CDR3 consists of 14 residues. CDR1 and CDR2 (germline): LNHDA, SQIVND (reference sequence). Losses at the gene ends were 4 bases for V and 6 bases for J; bases not matched to a gene: 7. CDR3 sequence (DNA): TGTGCCAGTAGTAAGGCGGGGGTCAGGGATACGCAGTATTTT. Its translation: CASSKAGVRDTQYF.

As DNA, the CDR3 is TGTGCCAGCAGCGATGGACTAGCGGGGGGGCGGAGGGAGACCCAGTACTTC. Amino acids: CASSDGLAGGRRETQYF. The chain carries TRBV9 and TRBJ2-5; 15 bases line up with TRBD2. With 3 bases clipped from V and 5 bases from J, the junction kept 8 bases outside the gene matches. CDR3 length: 17 amino acids. The germline gives CDR1 SGDLS, CDR2 YYNGEE.

The chain carries TRBV7-2 and TRBJ1-2; 8 bases fit TRBD1. CDR1 and CDR2 from the germline V gene are SGHTA and FQGNSA. The V segment lost 4 bases and the J segment 4 bases; nucleotides outside the gene matches: 5. This CDR3 has 14 residues. In DNA form, the CDR3 reads TGTGCCAGCAGCTCAGTGGGGACAGGCTATGGCTACACCTTC. Its protein product is CASSSVGTGYGYTF.

The gene calls are TRBV28 and TRBJ2-7; 10 positions agree with TRBD2. Germline trimming cut 1 base from V and 2 bases from J; bases unmatched to any gene: 8. CDR1 is MDHEN, CDR2 SYDVKM, per germline. The CDR3 is 17 residues long. CDR3 protein: CASSLSIQRGGTYEQYF. The CDR3 coding sequence is TGTGCCAGCAGTTTATCTATTCAGCGGGGGGGAACCTACGAGCAGTACTTC.

The chain joins TRBV7-2 to TRBJ1-1, with TRBD1 matching 8 bases. Germline assignment: CDR1 SGHTA and CDR2 FQGNSA. The V and J ends lost 6 bases and 6 bases, in that order; junction bases with no gene match: 9. The CDR3 sequence is 14 residues long. CDR3 coding DNA: TGTGCCAGCAGACTGGACAGGGCTTCATCTGAAGCTTTCTTT. It specifies CASRLDRASSEAFF.

The rearrangement links TRBV19 to TRBJ1-5, with D perhaps matching TRBD1 (6 bases). The CDR3 loop spans 16 amino acids. The V gene lost 1 base and the J gene lost 2 bases, with 12 bases spanning the gap. From germline, CDR1 is LNHDA and CDR2 SQIVND (reference sequence). CDR3: CASSIVAQGRNQPQHF. DNA for the CDR3: TGTGCCAGTAGTATAGTTGCGCAGGGGCGCAATCAGCCCCAGCATTTT.

This chain uses TRBV3-1 (or the pseudogene TRBV3-2) with TRBJ1-1; D call uncertain. The CDR3 covers 13 residues. CDR1 LGHDT and CDR2 YNNKEL come from the germline V gene (reference sequence). Trimming cost V 4 bases and J 1 base, with 7 bases left between them. This CDR3 reads CASSLVKNTEAFF. In nucleotides, the CDR3 is TGTGCCAGCAGCCTTGTTAAGAACACTGAAGCTTTCTTT.